Presented here are 28 T cell receptor beta chains from one specimen sequenced in a study of shared clonotypes between healthy human individuals. Here immunoSEQ multiplex PCR was the method, and the copy in TCRdb shows in-frame clones only, minus some. Found here are 2 million to 2.5 million clones, approximately 94% of them singletons; the top ten hold roughly 0.13%. Sequencing was done on a sample of naive CD4+ T cells sorted from blood. Stated subset: CD45RA+ positively selected. Receptor source: a man aged 18 to 30 in good health.

The chain uses TRBV6-1 and TRBJ2-1; 9 bases map to TRBD2. Germline CDR1 MNHNS, CDR2 SASEGT. This CDR3 has 16 residues. The junction had 5 bases not matched to a gene; V was cut back by 1 base and J by 4 bases. The CDR3 DNA follows: TGTGCCAGCAGTGAAGGAGCTCTAGCGGGGTACAATGAGCAGTTCTTC. Encoded protein: CASSEGALAGYNEQFF.

The chain couples TRBV10-3 to TRBJ2-7; tentative D call: TRBD1 (6 bases). Germline V CDR1 and CDR2: ENHRY, SYGVKD. The CDR3 contains 12 residues. V lost 10 bases and J lost 9, with 19 bases in between. This CDR3 is CATGQGMLGQYF. DNA of the CDR3: TGTGCCACAGGTCAGGGGATGCTTGGGCAGTACTTC.

This sequence joins TRBV6-5 and TRBJ2-2, with 9 bases fitting TRBD2. V was clipped by 7 bases and J by 7 bases; unmatched bases: 1. Germline V gives CDR1 MNHEY, CDR2 SVGAGI. The CDR3 sequence is 12 residues long. Here the CDR3 reads CASTREGGELFF. Written as DNA, the CDR3 is TGTGCCAGCACGCGGGAGGGCGGGGAGCTGTTTTTT.

This clone was counted a few times. The chain has TRBV11-2 and TRBJ1-1; D gene ambiguous. Germline-derived CDR1 and CDR2 are SGHAT and FQNNGV. The CDR3 length is 12 residues. Trimming took off 5 bases at V and 8 bases at J, with 12 bases between the two ends. CDR3 protein: CASSQEVWEAFF. In nucleotides, the CDR3 is TGTGCCAGCAGCCAAGAAGTATGGGAAGCTTTCTTT.

Worth noting for this clone: One end of the junction varies from germline; a read error may be responsible. Other DNA sequences of this sample code for an identical CDR3. This chain uses TRBV6-5 with TRBJ1-1; unclear D gene. The CDR3 has 12 residues. The germline V gene encodes CDR1 MNHEY and CDR2 SVGAGI. The chain's CDR3 is CATTSEKGTAFF. The CDR3 nucleotides are TGCGCCACCACCTCGGAAAAGGGTACGGCTTTCTTT.

The chain has TRBV27 and TRBJ2-7, with 11 positions matching TRBD1. The CDR3 has 16 residues. Looked up from germline, CDR1 is MNHEY and CDR2 is SMNVEV (reference sequence). V gave up 6 bases and J gave up 2 bases; unmatched junction bases: 9. The CDR3 DNA reads as TGTGCCAGCAGCCCGGAGGGACAGGGGGTGACCTACGAGCAGTACTTC. This sequence encodes CASSPEGQGVTYEQYF.

V is TRBV19 and J is TRBJ2-7; 7 bases line up with TRBD1. Germline lookup yields CDR1 LNHDA and CDR2 SQIVND (reference sequence). The CDR3 totals 14 residues. V dropped 3 bases and J dropped 2; count of bases not matched to a gene: 4. This CDR3 is CASSISDRAYEQYF. CDR3 nucleotides: TGTGCCAGTAGTATCAGTGACAGGGCCTACGAGCAGTACTTC.

V is TRBV7-3 and J is TRBJ2-1, with 8 bases that match TRBD1. CDR3 size: 15 residues. Germline CDR1 SGHTA, CDR2 FQGTGA. Trimming removed 5 bases from V and 0 bases from J; junction bases left unmatched: 3. This CDR3 is CASSTDRGSYNEQFF. Written as DNA, the CDR3 is TGTGCCAGCAGCACCGACAGGGGCTCCTACAATGAGCAGTTCTTC.

This chain links TRBV10-1 with TRBJ2-2; D may match TRBD1 or TRBD2 (5 bases each). V was clipped by 0 bases and J by 4 bases, with 9 bases between them. CDR1 is WNHNN, CDR2 SYGVQD, per germline (reference sequence). The CDR3 length is 15 residues. This CDR3 is CASSESSGTTGELFF. CDR3 nucleotides: TGCGCCAGCAGTGAGTCCTCGGGGACCACCGGGGAGCTGTTTTTT.

This clone was detected once. V gene TRBV6-6 combines with J gene TRBJ2-6; D is ambiguous. Germline assignment: CDR1 MNHNY and CDR2 SVGAGI (reference sequence). This CDR3 comprises 13 residues. V lost 4 bases, J lost 6 bases, and 7 bases lay in between. The CDR3 region has the DNA TGTGCCAGCAGTTTCCCTGAGGCCAACGTCCTGACTTTC. It is translated as CASSFPEANVLTF.

The chain uses TRBV6-6 and TRBJ1-6, with D perhaps TRBD1 (6 bases). V was pared by 6 bases and J by 6 bases, with 15 bases between. The CDR3 length is 15 residues. Germline CDR1 MNHNY, CDR2 SVGAGI (reference sequence). DNA of the CDR3: TGTGCCAGCAGGTTACCAGGGGTGCGTAATTCACCCCTCCACTTT. This gives the protein CASRLPGVRNSPLHF.

The rearrangement joins TRBV7-2 to TRBJ1-2; TRBD1 matches 9 bases. From germline, CDR1 is SGHTA and CDR2 FQGNSA. V lost 1 base and J lost 0; bases outside the gene matches: 6. This CDR3 contains 17 residues. The CDR3 region is CASSLGTGVRANYGYTF. CDR3 coding DNA: TGTGCCAGCAGCTTAGGGACAGGGGTCCGAGCTAACTATGGCTACACCTTC.

The CDR3 protein is CASSVVYGSGTGELFF. In DNA, the CDR3 is TGTGCCAGCAGTGTTGTCTACGGAAGCGGCACCGGGGAGCTGTTTTTT. V is TRBV6-1 and J is TRBJ2-2, with D possibly TRBD2 on 5 matching bases. CDR1 and CDR2 (germline): MNHNS, SASEGT. V lost 4 bases to trimming and J lost 4 bases, with 16 bases between them. CDR3 length: 16 amino acids.

The rearrangement joins TRBV6-6 to TRBJ2-5; D unclear. The germline V gene has CDR1 MNHNY and CDR2 SVGAGI (reference sequence). CDR3 length: 15 amino acids. Deletions cut 2 bases from V and 7 bases from J, with 17 bases between. CDR3 amino acids: CASSYDPDPPGTQYF. The DNA of the CDR3 is TGTGCCAGCAGTTACGATCCGGACCCCCCGGGGACCCAGTACTTC.

This clone has a single count. The chain recombines TRBV5-6 with TRBJ1-6, with D unresolved. The CDR3 spans 16 residues. Germline assignment: CDR1 SGHDT and CDR2 YYEEEE. The V end was cut by 2 bases, the J end by 0 bases, with 9 bases between. The chain's CDR3 is CASSLSDGSYNSPLHF. CDR3 in DNA: TGTGCCAGCAGCTTATCGGATGGCTCCTATAATTCACCCCTCCACTTT.

V is TRBV7-2 and J is TRBJ1-6, with D unclear. From germline, CDR1 is SGHTA and CDR2 FQGNSA. The CDR3 contains 11 residues. The ends were cut back, 5 bases at V and 11 bases at J, with 7 bases in the middle. CDR3 in DNA: TGTGCCAGCAGCCTTCGCGCACCCCTCCACTTT. Its protein product is CASSLRAPLHF.

The chain employs TRBV14 and TRBJ2-7; 7 bases map to TRBD1. From germline, CDR1 is SGHDN and CDR2 FVKESK. V was clipped by 6 bases and J by 0 bases; unmatched bases: 5. The CDR3 length is 14 residues. The CDR3 region is CASRPGTASYEQYF. The CDR3 nucleotides read TGTGCCAGCAGACCCGGGACAGCCTCCTACGAGCAGTACTTC.

The chain joins TRBV30 to TRBJ1-6, with D uncertain. The CDR3 loop spans 13 amino acids. Germline V gene lookup returns CDR1 GTSNPN and CDR2 SVGIG (reference sequence). The V end lost 4 bases, the J end lost 3 bases, and 7 bases lay between the germline ends. The CDR3 is CAWTSGYNSPLHF. The CDR3 DNA sequence: TGTGCCTGGACGTCGGGCTATAATTCACCCCTCCACTTT.

V is TRBV5-6 and J is TRBJ2-5; perhaps D is TRBD1 or TRBD2 (5 bases each). CDR3 length: 14 residues. With 3 bases removed from V and 7 bases from J, the gap between germline ends came to 16 bases. The germline V gene encodes CDR1 SGHDT and CDR2 YYEEEE. The CDR3 spells CASSSPGSGGTQYF. The CDR3 region has the DNA TGTGCCAGCAGCTCCCCAGGGAGTGGCGGGACCCAGTACTTC.

The V gene is TRBV7-2, the J gene TRBJ2-3, with unresolved D. The V gene lost 1 base and the J gene lost 3 bases, with 5 bases spanning the gap. This CDR3 is built from 13 residues. The germline CDR1 and CDR2 sequences are SGHTA and FQGNSA. The CDR3 here is CASSLGETDTQYF. The CDR3, as DNA: TGTGCCAGCAGCTTAGGTGAAACAGATACGCAGTATTTT.

This clone was detected once. J is TRBJ2-5 and V is TRBV7-9; the match to TRBD2 covers 14 bases. The ends lost 3 bases at V and 4 bases at J; junction bases unmatched: 10. Germline loops: CDR1 SEHNR, CDR2 FQNEAQ (reference sequence). The CDR3 contains 18 residues. In nucleotides, the CDR3 is TGTGCCAGCAGCTTTGAGAAGGGGACTAGCGGGAGTCGAGAGACCCAGTACTTC. This encodes CASSFEKGTSGSRETQYF.

The CDR3 nucleotides are TGTGCCAGCGGCCTCGTCCAAGAGACCCAGTACTTC. Translation gives CASGLVQETQYF. This rearrangement joins TRBV2 to TRBJ2-5; unclear D gene. The CDR3 spans 12 residues. Germline V CDR1 and CDR2: SNHLY, FYNNEI. The ends were cut back, 8 bases at V and 1 base at J, with 8 bases in the middle.

The chain joins TRBV10-3 to TRBJ1-2; TRBD1 might be the D (5 bases). From germline, CDR1 is ENHRY and CDR2 SYGVKD. The CDR3 runs to 15 residues. V was clipped by 3 bases and J by 4 bases, with 15 bases between them. CDR3 sequence reads: CAISEMEGAGYGYTF. The DNA of the CDR3 is TGTGCCATCAGTGAAATGGAAGGGGCAGGCTATGGCTACACCTTC.

The rearrangement uses TRBV30 and TRBJ1-4; 9 bases fit TRBD1. This CDR3 region has 13 residues. Germline loops: CDR1 GTSNPN, CDR2 SVGIG (reference sequence). The J segment lost 8 bases and the V segment lost 3 bases, leaving 4 bases of the junction unmatched. The CDR3 bases are TGTGCCTGGAGACAGGGGGCTTGGGAAAAACTGTTTTTT. This gives the protein CAWRQGAWEKLFF.

V usage is TRBV6-6 and J usage is TRBJ1-2; 7 bases agree with TRBD1. From germline, CDR1 is MNHNY and CDR2 SVGAGI (reference sequence). J lost 4 bases, V lost 4 bases, and 3 bases had no gene match. CDR3 size: 13 residues. The CDR3 is CASSWGQSYGYTF. The CDR3, as DNA: TGTGCCAGCAGTTGGGGACAGAGCTATGGCTACACCTTC.

The chain links TRBV6-5 to TRBJ1-4, with 8 bases that match TRBD1. V was clipped by 5 bases and J by 7 bases; unmatched bases: 9. From germline, CDR1 is MNHEY and CDR2 SVGAGI. There are 15 residues in the CDR3. The CDR3 bases are TGTGCCAGCAGTGGTGACAGGGGATTTCGTGAAAAACTGTTTTTT. Translating gives CASSGDRGFREKLFF.

This sequence joins TRBV18 and TRBJ2-7; possible D gene TRBD1, 5 bases. CDR1 KGHSH and CDR2 LQKENI come from the germline V gene. This CDR3 has 16 amino acids. Deletions cut 1 base from V and 3 bases from J, with 16 bases between. DNA for the CDR3: TGTGCCAGCTCACCACGGGGCAGGTTCCGATACTACGAGCAGTACTTC. Amino acids: CASSPRGRFRYYEQYF.

The CDR3 here is CASSFDVDYGYTF. The CDR3 nucleotides are TGCGCCAGCAGCTTCGATGTGGACTATGGCTACACCTTC. This rearrangement joins TRBV5-1 to TRBJ1-2; no clear D gene. In germline, CDR1 is SGHRS, CDR2 YFSETQ. The CDR3 contains 13 residues. The V end lost 2 bases, the J end lost 3 bases, and 8 bases lay between the germline ends.